Presented here are 21 T cell receptor beta chains from one specimen sequenced in a study of blood T cell repertoires in COVID-19 (dated by TCRdb to about 2020). Library prep was done by the immunoSEQ multiplex PCR assay. TCRdb obtained this table from immuneACCESS and retained in-frame rearrangements with V and J assigned. These tables miss some clones; where compared with another copy, unresolved V genes account for less than half of the shortfall, and the remainder is unexplained. This sample has over 85,000 clones in its table, and roughly 90% of those were observed once. The leading ten clones occupy more than 3.5% of the sample. The sequenced sample was peripheral blood. The source is a human donor with COVID-19, enrolled during active disease. The donor label of this sample is uncertain.

The rearrangement joins TRBV10-3 to TRBJ1-3; 11 bases are shared with TRBD1. Germline trimming cut 7 bases from V and 2 bases from J; bases unmatched to any gene: 4. CDR3 length: 15 residues. Germline V CDR1 and CDR2: ENHRY, SYGVKD. CDR3 sequence reads: CAITGGQGAGNTIYF. The CDR3 nucleotides are TGTGCCATCACCGGGGGACAGGGGGCTGGAAACACCATATATTTT.

V is TRBV9 and J is TRBJ1-1; D call uncertain. Germline V lookup: CDR1 SGDLS, CDR2 YYNGEE. The CDR3 length is 14 residues. V lost 3 bases to trimming and J lost 2 bases, with 11 bases between them. In DNA form, the CDR3 reads TGTGCCAGCAGCGGGCATGCTGATAACACTGAAGCTTTCTTT. Translation: CASSGHADNTEAFF.

The V and J genes are TRBV15 and TRBJ1-4; D not certain. The CDR3 is 14 residues long. V lost 5 bases, J lost 5 bases, and 12 bases lay in between. Germline V CDR1 and CDR2: LNHNV, YYDKDF (reference sequence). The CDR3 nucleotides are TGTGCCACCAGCGGACTGGACGCAAATGAAAAACTGTTTTTT. Amino acid sequence: CATSGLDANEKLFF. Combining the CDR3 with reference TRBV15 and TRBJ1-4 gives the whole variable domain DAMVIQNPRYQVTQFGKPVTLSCSQTLNHNVMYWYQQKSSQAPKLLFHYYDKDFNNEADTPDNFQSRRPNTSFCFLDIRSPGLGDTAMYLCATSGLDANEKLFFGSGTQLSVL.

V and J are TRBV11-3 and TRBJ2-7; 7 nucleotides align to TRBD1. CDR1 is SGHNT, CDR2 YENEEA, per germline. Trimming at V came to 5 bases and at J to 5 bases, leaving 9 bases not matched to a gene. The CDR3 consists of 14 residues. Here the CDR3 reads CASSRSTGFDEQYF. As DNA, the CDR3 is TGTGCCAGCAGCCGCTCGACAGGGTTCGACGAGCAGTACTTC.

This rearrangement joins TRBV25-1 to TRBJ2-7; TRBD2 might be the D (7 bases). This CDR3 comprises 13 residues. Germline V gene lookup returns CDR1 MGHDK and CDR2 SYGVNS. Between the trimmed V and J ends, which lost 4 bases and 5 bases, there was a span of 12 bases. CDR3 region: CASSAGGWDEQYF. CDR3 in DNA: TGTGCCAGCAGTGCGGGGGGCTGGGACGAGCAGTACTTC.

The chain recombines TRBV5-1 with TRBJ2-1, with 7 positions matching TRBD1. The V and J ends lost 1 base and 7 bases, in that order; junction bases with no gene match: 8. This CDR3 has 15 residues. Germline lookup yields CDR1 SGHRS and CDR2 YFSETQ. The CDR3 region has the DNA TGCGCCAGCAGCTTGTTACAGGGGCGCGGGAATGAGCAGTTCTTC. Encoded protein: CASSLLQGRGNEQFF.

This clone has just one count. The CDR3 loop reads CATSRDRNTDTQYF. As DNA, the CDR3 is TGTGCCACCAGCCGGGACAGAAACACAGATACGCAGTATTTT. This chain links TRBV15 with TRBJ2-3, with 7 bases aligning to TRBD1. In germline, CDR1 is LNHNV, CDR2 YYDKDF (reference sequence). Trimming cost V 5 bases and J 2 bases; bases outside gene matches: 4. The CDR3 totals 14 residues.

The chain is built from TRBV3-1 (or the pseudogene TRBV3-2) and TRBJ2-1; D ambiguous. Germline V gene data show CDR1 as LGHDT and CDR2 as YNNKEL (reference sequence). V shed 2 bases and J shed 6 bases, with 5 bases lying between them. The CDR3 is 12 amino acids. The CDR3 DNA reads TGTGCCAGCAGCCAATACAGCAATGAGCAGTTCTTC. It yields the protein CASSQYSNEQFF.

The chain uses TRBV3-1 (or the pseudogene TRBV3-2) and TRBJ1-1; D is unresolved. Germline V gene sequence: CDR1 LGHDT, CDR2 YNNKEL (reference sequence). The CDR3 length is 14 residues. V was cut by 0 bases and J by 0 bases, with 5 bases left in between. The CDR3: CASSQDPMNTEAFF. The CDR3 bases are TGTGCCAGCAGCCAAGATCCCATGAACACTGAAGCTTTCTTT.

The chain has TRBV5-1 and TRBJ1-1, with D hard to call. Looked up from germline, CDR1 is SGHRS and CDR2 is YFSETQ. The V and J ends lost 0 bases and 8 bases respectively, with 11 bases between them. The CDR3 runs 13 residues. This chain's CDR3 is CASSLARETEAFF. The CDR3 region has the DNA TGCGCCAGCAGCTTGGCAAGGGAGACCGAAGCTTTCTTT.

The rearrangement links TRBV7-9 to TRBJ1-4, with D possibly TRBD1 on 6 matching bases. The CDR3 sequence is 17 residues long. Germline V CDR1 and CDR2: SEHNR, FQNEAQ (reference sequence). Trimming took 4 bases from V and 5 from J, leaving 20 bases between them. The CDR3 reads CASSSPSLQGPNEKLFF. The CDR3 nucleotides read TGTGCCAGCAGCTCTCCCTCGTTACAGGGCCCGAATGAAAAACTGTTTTTT.

The rearrangement joins TRBV2 to TRBJ2-3; possible D gene TRBD1, 6 bases. V was shortened by 6 bases and J by 3 bases, with 10 bases between the two germline ends. This CDR3 is built from 13 residues. CDR1 SNHLY and CDR2 FYNNEI come from the germline V gene. CDR3 in amino acids: CASRATGTDTQYF. Written as DNA, the CDR3 is TGTGCCAGCAGGGCTACAGGGACAGATACGCAGTATTTT.

The chain recombines TRBV4-2 with TRBJ2-7; 14 nucleotides match TRBD2. Germline assignment: CDR1 LGHNA and CDR2 YNFKEQ. V was pared by 0 bases and J by 5 bases, with 9 bases of the junction left unmatched. CDR3 length: 18 residues. CDR3 in amino acids: CASSQDEGLAGVINEQYF. DNA for the CDR3: TGTGCCAGCAGCCAAGATGAGGGACTAGCGGGAGTTATCAACGAGCAGTACTTC.

The V and J genes are TRBV2 and TRBJ1-2, with unresolved D. Germline CDR1 and CDR2: SNHLY and FYNNEI. CDR3 length: 13 amino acids. V lost 6 bases and J lost 0, with 8 bases in between. The CDR3 loop reads CASRGFANYGYTF. CDR3 coding DNA: TGTGCCAGCAGGGGCTTTGCTAACTATGGCTACACCTTC. The whole variable domain, remainder taken from reference TRBV2 and TRBJ1-2, is EPEVTQTPSHQVTQMGQEVILRCVPISNHLYFYWYRQILGQKVEFLVSFYNNEISEKSEIFDDQFSVERPDGSNFTLKIRSTKLEDSAMYFCASRGFANYGYTFGSGTRLTVV.

The gene calls are TRBV7-9 and TRBJ1-2; D is perhaps TRBD1 (6 bases). The CDR3 is made up of 13 amino acids. The germline V and J ends were trimmed by 7 bases and 8 bases, with 17 bases remaining between them. Germline CDR1 SEHNR, CDR2 FQNEAQ (reference sequence). DNA for the CDR3: TGTGCCAGCAACACAGGGTCTTCAACCGGCTACACCTTC. Translation gives CASNTGSSTGYTF.

This rearrangement joins TRBV10-3 to TRBJ2-2; 9 nucleotides align to TRBD2. Germline lookup yields CDR1 ENHRY and CDR2 SYGVKD. J lost 6 bases, V lost 3 bases, and 5 bases had no gene match. The length of the CDR3 is 15 residues. The CDR3 nucleotides are TGTGCCATCAGTGATGCGGGGGGGCCGTCCGGGGAGCTGTTTTTT. Translation: CAISDAGGPSGELFF.

The chain has TRBV6-1 and TRBJ2-1, with a possible D match to TRBD1 (6 bases). The CDR3 is made up of 16 amino acids. CDR1 is MNHNS, CDR2 SASEGT, per germline. V dropped 2 bases and J dropped 2 bases, with 13 bases sitting between them. For the CDR3, the DNA is TGTGCCAGCAGTGAAACAGGGATAAGACCCTACAATGAGCAGTTCTTC. Translated, it gives CASSETGIRPYNEQFF.

The DNA for the CDR3 is TGTGCCACCTCGGGGTTGGCGGGGGTCGTGAATTACGAGCAGTACTTC. It encodes CATSGLAGVVNYEQYF. V and J are TRBV6-4 and TRBJ2-7; 7 bases fit TRBD2. CDR1 is MRHNA, CDR2 SNTAGT, per germline. The CDR3 runs 16 residues. Trimming removed 10 bases from V and 4 bases from J; junction bases left unmatched: 19.

The chain recombines TRBV29-1 with TRBJ1-4; 9 bases line up with TRBD1. This CDR3 spans 14 amino acids. The V gene end was trimmed by 5 bases and the J gene end by 8 bases; junction bases not matched to a gene: 9. Germline V gives CDR1 SQVTM, CDR2 ANQGSEA. The CDR3 region is CSVTGDRAGEKLFF. CDR3 coding DNA: TGCAGCGTTACGGGGGACAGGGCGGGGGAAAAACTGTTTTTT.

The chain joins TRBV5-4 to TRBJ1-4, with 9 bases that match TRBD1. V trimming: 4 bases; J trimming: 6 bases; junction bases outside the gene matches: 19. Germline V gene data show CDR1 as SGHNT and CDR2 as YYREEE (reference sequence). This CDR3 has 19 amino acids. This CDR3 is CASSRGGGQGGSFHEKLFF. In DNA, the CDR3 is TGTGCCAGCAGCCGAGGCGGGGGACAGGGTGGGTCCTTCCATGAAAAACTGTTTTTT. Complete variable domain (other parts from reference TRBV5-4 and TRBJ1-4): ETGVTQSPTHLIKTRGQQVTLRCSSQSGHNTVSWYQQALGQGPQFIFQYYREEENGRGNFPPRFSGLQFPNYSSELNVNALELDDSALYLCASSRGGGQGGSFHEKLFFGSGTQLSVL.

This chain connects TRBV5-6 to TRBJ1-5; D possibly corresponds to TRBD1 (5 bases). V was pared by 0 bases and J by 0 bases, with 7 bases between. The CDR3 is 15 amino acids. CDR1 and CDR2 from the germline V gene are SGHDT and YYEEEE. The CDR3 here is CASSLVGDSNQPQHF. The CDR3 nucleotides read TGTGCCAGCAGCTTGGTAGGGGATAGCAATCAGCCCCAGCATTTT. Filled out from reference TRBV5-6 and TRBJ1-5, the complete variable domain reads DAGVTQSPTHLIKTRGQQVTLRCSPKSGHDTVSWYQQALGQGPQFIFQYYEEEERQRGNFPDRFSGHQFPNYSSELNVNALLLGDSALYLCASSLVGDSNQPQHFGDGTRLSIL.